This T cell receptor (beta chain) was sequenced for a study of blood T cell repertoires in COVID-19 (dated by TCRdb to the early 2020s). About the full investigation: Samples covering the acute and convalescent phases of COVID-19 were provided by collaborators in the United States, Italy and Spain. The dataset comprised deeply sampled blood TCRbeta repertoires from subjects exposed to, actively infected with, or recovered from COVID-19. Where available, HLA class I and class II types were taken from metadata supplied by the sample provider and were not determined by assay-based typing. The repertoires were released in a freely available public database intended as a resource for research on the immune response to SARS-CoV-2. The material from the prospective study consisted of cDNA or gDNA derived from T cells, B-cell-depleted T cells, or PBMCs. Nearly every sample came with metadata listing a de-identified subject ID, COVID-19 status, age in years and sex. Samples came from the ongoing ImmuneRACE study (first 160 participants) plus 1,254 subjects from 6 global collaborators. Broader findings and caveats from the paper: How much clinical and demographic metadata was included differed by source and by participant, and the metadata was provided uncurated.

The immunoSEQ Assay, a bias-controlled multiplex PCR, was used to amplify TCRbeta CDR3 regions from genomic DNA. The study's processing was this. The number of nucleated cells in each sample was estimated from the amplification of reference gene primers within the assay. To quantify the absolute abundance of each unique TCRbeta CDR3 rearrangement, sequence reads were collapsed and filtered. For each sample, productive Simpson clonality was calculated by taking the square root of Simpson's diversity index across productive rearrangements. The table was pulled from immuneACCESS by TCRdb, which kept in-frame rearrangements only. Such tables lose some clones; where checked, under half of the loss comes from unresolved V genes, and the rest has no known cause. V, J and clone size are taken as reported in that table, and D and trimming were inferred from the DNA itself. This sample gives under 300,000 clones in total; about 88% of them show up just once. Approximately 2% of the sample goes to the ten largest clones.

The CDR3 spans 11 residues, from the cysteine through the phenylalanine. Of all the DNA, just the CDR3 is kept, 33 bases in frame from base 1. A distance of 9 bases separates the germline ends of V and J, which lose 4 bases and 7 bases respectively. The CDR1 and CDR2 encoded by the germline V gene are SGHRS and YFSETQ. Samples from volunteer blood donors who had recovered from COVID-19 were contributed by a second Seattle source. Whole blood was collected in K2EDTA tubes by collaborating institutions according to the institutions' own protocols. For TCRbeta analysis, collaborators shipped samples in one of three forms: frozen whole blood, isolated PBMCs, or DNA extracted from either of those sample types. Concerning this clone itself: Its binding antigen is unknown. No much larger clonotype is one base removed from it; base qualities were not supplied.

The V and J genes are TRBV5-1 and TRBJ2-7, with the D gene too uncertain to name. The sample consisted of peripheral blood. This clonotype originated in a woman in her thirties or forties who had recovered from COVID-19. The CDR3 loop reads CASSLPLEQYF. The DNA sequence is TGCGCCAGCAGCCTACCTCTGGAGCAGTACTTC.